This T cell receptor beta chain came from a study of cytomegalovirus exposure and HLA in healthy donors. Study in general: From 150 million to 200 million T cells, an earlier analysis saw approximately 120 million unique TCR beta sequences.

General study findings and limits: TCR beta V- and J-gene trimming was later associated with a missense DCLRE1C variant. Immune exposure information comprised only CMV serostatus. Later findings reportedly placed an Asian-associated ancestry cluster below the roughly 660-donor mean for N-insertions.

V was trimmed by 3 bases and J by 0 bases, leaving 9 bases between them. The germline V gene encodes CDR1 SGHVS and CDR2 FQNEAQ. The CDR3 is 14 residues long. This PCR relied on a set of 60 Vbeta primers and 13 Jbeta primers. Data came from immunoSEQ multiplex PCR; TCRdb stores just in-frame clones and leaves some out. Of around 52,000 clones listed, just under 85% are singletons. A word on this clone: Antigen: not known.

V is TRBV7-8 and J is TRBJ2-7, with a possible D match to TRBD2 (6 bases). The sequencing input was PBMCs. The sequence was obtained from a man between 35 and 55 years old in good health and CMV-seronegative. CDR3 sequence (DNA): TGTGCCAGCAGCTTTGGGGGGAGCTCCTACGAGCAGTACTTC. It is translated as CASSFGGSSYEQYF.